Below, 17 T cell receptor beta chains from the same sample are listed, as sequenced in a study of cytomegalovirus exposure and HLA in healthy donors. The PCR ran on 60 Vbeta and 13 Jbeta primers. Using immunoSEQ multiplex PCR, the repertoire was profiled, and TCRdb retains in-frame clones only, with some absent. Of fewer than 110,000 clones in the sample, around two thirds were seen once. The source material was PBMCs. These receptor sequences come from a middle-aged woman in good health and CMV-seropositive.

This chain links TRBV7-8 with TRBJ1-6; 8 bases map to TRBD1. The CDR3 length is 14 residues. Trimming removed 8 bases from V and 10 bases from J; junction bases left unmatched: 10. Germline V CDR1 and CDR2: SGHVS, FQNEAQ. The CDR3 reads CASRSRAGGSPLHF. CDR3 in DNA: TGTGCCAGCCGGTCCAGGGCAGGGGGCTCACCCCTCCACTTT.

This chain links TRBV20-1 with TRBJ2-7; D perhaps matches TRBD1 (5 bases). V dropped 5 bases and J dropped 5 bases, with 10 bases sitting between them. This CDR3 has 11 amino acids. Germline V lookup: CDR1 DFQATT, CDR2 SNEGSKA (reference sequence). CDR3 sequence reads: CSASTGDEQYF. CDR3 bases: TGCAGTGCTTCAACAGGTGACGAGCAGTACTTC.

V and J are TRBV11-2 and TRBJ2-5; 9 bases line up with TRBD2. V shed 3 bases and J 5 bases; nucleotides not matched to a gene: 7. The CDR3 is 15 residues long. Germline loops: CDR1 SGHAT, CDR2 FQNNGV. In DNA, the CDR3 is TGTGCCAGCAGCTTTGGGCGGGGGGGCCAGGAGACCCAGTACTTC. Protein product: CASSFGRGGQETQYF.

The chain recombines TRBV7-9 with TRBJ2-3, with 9 bases fitting TRBD1. CDR1 and CDR2 from the germline V gene are SEHNR and FQNEAQ (reference sequence). This CDR3 comprises 16 residues. Trimming took 6 bases from V and 3 from J; bases not matched to a gene: 10. CDR3 coding DNA: TGTGCCAGCAGTTACATCGAAGGACAGGGGACAGATACGCAGTATTTT. Protein sequence: CASSYIEGQGTDTQYF.

The rearrangement joins TRBV2 to TRBJ1-2; D ambiguous. The CDR3 length is 13 residues. Deletions cut 11 bases from V and 5 bases from J, with 18 bases between. Germline V lookup: CDR1 SNHLY, CDR2 FYNNEI. CDR3 sequence: CAATDPSVYGYTF. DNA for the CDR3: TGTGCCGCCACAGACCCCTCAGTGTATGGCTACACCTTC.

The rearrangement links TRBV6-5 to TRBJ2-5, with 7 bases identical to TRBD2. The ends lost 2 bases at V and 5 bases at J; junction bases unmatched: 5. The V gene's germline CDR1 is MNHEY and CDR2 SVGAGI. This CDR3 is built from 14 residues. The CDR3 region has the DNA TGTGCCAGCAGTTACAGGCGGGGGTGGGAGACCCAGTACTTC. This encodes CASSYRRGWETQYF.

The chain recombines TRBV5-1 with TRBJ1-4, with D possibly matching TRBD1 (5 bases). CDR1 SGHRS and CDR2 YFSETQ come from the germline V gene. Trimming removed 0 bases from V and 4 bases from J, with 13 bases in between. This CDR3 is 16 amino acids long. CDR3 in DNA: TGCGCCAGCAGCTTGGAGCCCAAGGGGTATAATGAAAAACTGTTTTTT. It translates to CASSLEPKGYNEKLFF. The entire variable domain, with the rest obtained from reference TRBV5-1 and TRBJ1-4, is as follows: KAGVTQTPRYLIKTRGQQVTLSCSPISGHRSVSWYQQTPGQGLQFLFEYFSETQRNKGNFPGRFSGRQFSNSRSEMNVSTLELGDSALYLCASSLEPKGYNEKLFFGSGTQLSVL.

The V and J genes are TRBV6-5 and TRBJ1-2; TRBD1 matches at 7 bases. This CDR3 comprises 13 residues. Germline V lookup: CDR1 MNHEY, CDR2 SVGAGI. V shed 4 bases and J 11 bases; nucleotides not matched to a gene: 10. CDR3 residues: CASSSRTGSRYTF. Written as DNA, the CDR3 is TGTGCCAGCAGTTCCAGGACAGGTTCGAGATACACCTTC.

This chain links TRBV6-5 with TRBJ2-7; TRBD2 agrees at 9 bases. There are 15 residues in the CDR3. In germline, CDR1 is MNHEY, CDR2 SVGAGI. V shed 4 bases and J 0 bases; nucleotides not matched to a gene: 4. CDR3 region: CASSFLAGDSYEQYF. For the CDR3, the DNA is TGTGCCAGCAGTTTCTTAGCGGGGGACTCCTACGAGCAGTACTTC.

This clone was detected a few times. The V call is TRBV6-5, the J call TRBJ2-1, with D perhaps TRBD1 (7 bases). With 1 base removed from V and 4 bases from J, the gap between germline ends came to 11 bases. Germline V gene sequence: CDR1 MNHEY, CDR2 SVGAGI. The length of the CDR3 is 15 residues. In nucleotides, the CDR3 is TGTGCCAGCAGTTACTGGAGGGGGCTGTACAATGAGCAGTTCTTC. This codes for CASSYWRGLYNEQFF.

This clone was seen a few times. The chain links TRBV5-4 to TRBJ2-1; 13 positions agree with TRBD2. The CDR3 runs 15 residues. Unmatched junction bases numbered 4, after V lost 4 bases and J lost 6 bases. Germline assignment: CDR1 SGHNT and CDR2 YYREEE (reference sequence). This CDR3 reads CASSEGLAGPNEQFF. CDR3 nucleotide sequence: TGTGCCAGCAGCGAGGGACTAGCGGGGCCCAATGAGCAGTTCTTC.

This clone occurred a few times. The gene calls are TRBV5-1 and TRBJ1-2, with TRBD1 as a possible D gene (5 bases). The germline CDR1 and CDR2 sequences are SGHRS and YFSETQ. This CDR3 spans 12 amino acids. The V and J ends lost 4 bases and 8 bases respectively, with 12 bases between them. Here the CDR3 reads CASSPDQGGYTF. CDR3 coding DNA: TGCGCCAGCAGCCCAGACCAGGGAGGCTACACCTTC.

The V and J genes are TRBV6-6 and TRBJ2-7; 9 nucleotides match TRBD1. This CDR3 has 14 residues. Trimming removed 7 bases from V and 2 bases from J; junction bases left unmatched: 6. Germline V lookup: CDR1 MNHNY, CDR2 SVGAGI (reference sequence). The CDR3 protein is CASIPDRGAYEQYF. CDR3 nucleotides: TGTGCCAGCATCCCGGACAGGGGCGCCTACGAGCAGTACTTC.

This chain uses TRBV7-2 with TRBJ2-1; 9 nucleotides match TRBD2. J was trimmed by 6 bases and V by 4 bases; bases with no gene match: 7. This CDR3 has 15 amino acids. CDR1 is SGHTA and CDR2 is FQGNSA in the germline V gene. The CDR3 nucleotides read TGTGCCAGCAGCTACTCTAGCGGGGAGGCCAATGAGCAGTTCTTC. The encoded protein is CASSYSSGEANEQFF.

The chain recombines TRBV4-2 with TRBJ2-3; 11 bases match TRBD2. CDR1 and CDR2 (germline): LGHNA, YNFKEQ. This CDR3 is 18 amino acids long. Unmatched junction bases numbered 13, after V lost 4 bases and J lost 4 bases. CDR3 DNA sequence: TGTGCCAGCAGCCCAGTTTCTAGCGGGGGGACTGCCTCAGATACGCAGTATTTT. Protein sequence: CASSPVSSGGTASDTQYF.

The chain's CDR3 is CALDWTSTRETQYF. The CDR3 DNA is TGTGCCTTGGACTGGACGTCGACTAGGGAGACCCAGTACTTC. This rearrangement joins TRBV30 to TRBJ2-5, with a weak D call TRBD2 (6 bases). The ends were cut back, 7 bases at V and 5 bases at J, with 20 bases in the middle. The germline V gene has CDR1 GTSNPN and CDR2 SVGIG (reference sequence). The CDR3 has 14 residues.

V and J are TRBV2 and TRBJ1-2; 9 bases are shared with TRBD1. Germline CDR1 reads SNHLY; CDR2 reads FYNNEI. The CDR3 runs to 13 residues. Trimming at V came to 8 bases and at J to 3 bases, leaving 4 bases not matched to a gene. The CDR3, as DNA: TGTGCCAGCGGGGGGGACAGGGACTATGGCTACACCTTC. This codes for CASGGDRDYGYTF. The variable domain in full, with the rest retrieved from reference TRBV2 and TRBJ1-2, is EPEVTQTPSHQVTQMGQEVILRCVPISNHLYFYWYRQILGQKVEFLVSFYNNEISEKSEIFDDQFSVERPDGSNFTLKIRSTKLEDSAMYFCASGGDRDYGYTFGSGTRLTVV.